The sequence of this T cell receptor beta chain was determined in a study of blood T cell repertoires in COVID-19. About the research overall: The United States, Italy and Spain supplied acute and convalescent COVID-19 samples. Sources were T cells, B-cell-depleted T cells, or PBMCs; the material itself was cDNA or gDNA.

In the authors' methods: For nucleated cells, counts were estimated from reference gene primer amplification. Libraries were prepared by immunoSEQ multiplex PCR; TCRdb keeps only in-frame clonotypes and omits some of them. The V and J calls and the clone size are those of that table, but D and trimming were determined from the DNA. The sample contains approximately 300,000 clones, more than 80% of which appear only once. CDR1 LGHDT and CDR2 YNNKEL come from the germline V gene (reference sequence). CDR3 length: 13 amino acids. J was trimmed by 7 bases and V by 4 bases; bases with no gene match: 4. The chain recombines TRBV3-1 (or the pseudogene TRBV3-2) with TRBJ1-5; the match to TRBD1 covers 7 bases. The material sequenced was peripheral blood. This sequence originates from a man in his late teens or twenties who had recovered from COVID-19. The CDR3 sequence: CASSPDRSQPQHF. DNA for the CDR3: TGTGCCAGCAGCCCGGACAGGTCACAGCCCCAGCATTTT.